These 26 T cell receptor beta chains were sequenced from one sample in a study of shared clonotypes between healthy human individuals. Libraries were prepared by immunoSEQ multiplex PCR; TCRdb keeps only in-frame clonotypes and omits some of them. Of 100,000 to 120,000 clones in the sample, about 63% were seen once. The sample comprised memory CD8+ T cells sorted from blood. The subset here: CD45RO+ cells pooled with CCR7-negative TemRA cells. These receptors all stem from a woman aged 25 to 45 in good health.

This clone was seen only a few times. The gene calls are TRBV25-1 and TRBJ2-5, with TRBD2 matching 10 bases. The J segment lost 4 bases and the V segment lost 2 bases, leaving 10 bases of the junction unmatched. Germline CDR1 reads MGHDK; CDR2 reads SYGVNS. CDR3 length: 17 residues. The CDR3 here is CASSEPSGLAAIETQYF. CDR3 nucleotide sequence: TGTGCCAGCAGTGAACCCTCTGGACTAGCGGCTATAGAGACCCAGTACTTC.

This clone was detected only once. The J gene is TRBJ1-5, the V gene TRBV28; TRBD1 matches 12 bases. The germline CDR1 and CDR2 sequences are MDHEN and SYDVKM. CDR3 length: 18 residues. V lost 5 bases, J lost 6 bases, and 14 bases stayed unmatched. The CDR3 nucleotides are TGTGCCAGCAGTGGGACAGGGGGCTCAGGCCGAGCTACTCAGCCCCAGCATTTT. As protein: CASSGTGGSGRATQPQHF.

This clone has only a few counts. This rearrangement joins TRBV6-1 to TRBJ2-2; TRBD2 might be the D (5 bases). Germline lookup yields CDR1 MNHNS and CDR2 SASEGT. CDR3 size: 14 residues. V was shortened by 1 base and J by 6 bases, with 9 bases between the two germline ends. The CDR3 sequence is CASSEGTEAGELFF. CDR3 sequence (DNA): TGTGCCAGCAGTGAAGGAACGGAGGCCGGGGAGCTGTTTTTT.

The J gene is TRBJ1-1, the V gene TRBV2; TRBD1 is a possible D gene (5 bases). The CDR3 extends over 18 amino acids. Trimming cost V 11 bases and J 4 bases, with 32 bases left between them. Germline-derived CDR1 and CDR2 are SNHLY and FYNNEI. The CDR3 sequence is CAAPPGAFTSSDFTEAFF. The CDR3 DNA follows: TGTGCCGCTCCGCCCGGGGCCTTCACATCGAGCGACTTCACTGAAGCTTTCTTT.

V gene TRBV5-6 combines with J gene TRBJ2-1; no clear D gene. This CDR3 contains 12 residues. V lost 0 bases and J lost 10, with 8 bases in between. Germline V gene sequence: CDR1 SGHDT, CDR2 YYEEEE. The CDR3 DNA sequence: TGTGCCAGCAGCTTGGATCCCAGGGAGCAGTTCTTC. Translated: CASSLDPREQFF.

The V call is TRBV27, the J call TRBJ2-6, with D hard to call. Deletions cut 7 bases from V and 4 bases from J, with 11 bases between. CDR1 and CDR2 from the germline V gene are MNHEY and SMNVEV (reference sequence). This CDR3 has 14 amino acids. DNA of the CDR3: TGTGCCAGCAATTATCCGTCAGGGGCCAACGTCCTGACTTTC. Its translation is CASNYPSGANVLTF.

CDR3 region: CASSEKSSGANVLTF. The DNA for the CDR3 is TGTGCCAGCAGTGAGAAGAGCTCTGGGGCCAACGTCCTGACTTTC. The chain recombines TRBV6-7 with TRBJ2-6; D gene ambiguous. TRBV6-7 qualifies as an ORF whose function is uncertain. The CDR3 loop spans 15 amino acids. V lost 5 bases to trimming and J lost 0 bases, with 8 bases between them.

This CDR3 is CASSFLTNTGELFF. In DNA, the CDR3 is TGTGCCAGCAGCTTCCTAACGAACACCGGGGAGCTGTTTTTT. V usage is TRBV7-8 and J usage is TRBJ2-2; D gene uncertain. Germline lookup yields CDR1 SGHVS and CDR2 FQNEAQ. The CDR3 has 14 residues. V was shortened by 3 bases and J by 0 bases, with 5 bases between the two germline ends.

V usage is TRBV6-6 and J usage is TRBJ1-5; weak D call: TRBD1 (5 bases). V was cut by 6 bases and J by 0 bases, with 12 bases left in between. The CDR3 is made up of 15 amino acids. Germline V gives CDR1 MNHNY, CDR2 SVGAGI (reference sequence). This CDR3 reads CASSQTGYSNQPQHF. The CDR3 nucleotides read TGTGCCAGCAGCCAAACAGGCTATAGCAATCAGCCCCAGCATTTT.

V gene TRBV19 combines with J gene TRBJ2-5, with unresolved D. The CDR3 extends over 14 amino acids. Between the trimmed V and J ends, which lost 5 bases and 2 bases, there was a span of 12 bases. Per germline, CDR1 LNHDA and CDR2 SQIVND (reference sequence). This CDR3 is CASSPETPQETQYF. The CDR3 DNA sequence: TGTGCCAGTAGTCCAGAGACTCCTCAAGAGACCCAGTACTTC. The full variable domain, in which reference TRBV19 and TRBJ2-5 provide the parts outside the CDR3, is DGGITQSPKYLFRKEGQNVTLSCEQNLNHDAMYWYRQDPGQGLRLIYYSQIVNDFQKGDIAEGYSVSREKKESFPLTVTSAQKNPTAFYLCASSPETPQETQYFGPGTRLLVL.

As to this clone: Germline and junction disagree at one end, which may indicate a read error. The V gene is TRBV5-4, the J gene TRBJ2-7; 9 nucleotides match TRBD2. Germline CDR1 SGHNT, CDR2 YYREEE (reference sequence). The CDR3 length is 17 residues. CDR3 residues: CASSQVDLGLATYEQYF. CDR3 DNA sequence: TGCGCCAGCAGCCAAGTAGATTTGGGACTAGCCACCTACGAGCAGTACTTC.

This clone was found once. The rearrangement links TRBV28 to TRBJ2-1; 10 bases are shared with TRBD2. V gave up 3 bases and J gave up 5 bases; unmatched junction bases: 10. Germline-derived CDR1 and CDR2 are MDHEN and SYDVKM. The CDR3 loop spans 17 amino acids. CDR3 DNA: TGTGCCAGCAGTTTTATGCTAGGACTAGCGGACCACAATGAGCAGTTCTTC. Its protein product is CASSFMLGLADHNEQFF.

V is TRBV19 and J is TRBJ2-7; D unclear. The CDR3 extends over 11 amino acids. The V and J ends lost 10 bases and 3 bases respectively, with 10 bases between them. From germline, CDR1 is LNHDA and CDR2 SQIVND (reference sequence). CDR3 nucleotide sequence: TGTGCCATCATGGGTCTCTACGAGCAGTACTTC. Residues: CAIMGLYEQYF.

In this sample, this clone turned up a few times. Additional DNA sequences in this sample encode the identical CDR3. The rearrangement uses TRBV5-1 and TRBJ2-1, with D uncertain. The V gene lost 3 bases and the J gene lost 0 bases, with 10 bases spanning the gap. Germline V gene data show CDR1 as SGHRS and CDR2 as YFSETQ. The length of the CDR3 is 15 residues. The CDR3 here is CASSSDTSSYNEQFF. The CDR3, as DNA: TGCGCCAGCAGCTCTGACACAAGCTCCTACAATGAGCAGTTCTTC.

Concerning this clone: The sample holds other DNA sequences that translate to the same CDR3. The chain carries TRBV18 and TRBJ2-2, with TRBD1 identical over 7 bases. This CDR3 spans 15 amino acids. Losses at the gene ends were 6 bases for V and 0 bases for J; bases not matched to a gene: 4. Per the germline V gene, CDR1 is KGHSH and CDR2 is LQKENI. The CDR3 protein is CASSPGQTNTGELFF. CDR3 DNA sequence: TGTGCCAGCTCCCCGGGACAGACGAACACCGGGGAGCTGTTTTTT. The whole variable domain, filled in from reference TRBV18 and TRBJ2-2, reads NAGVMQNPRHLVRRRGQEARLRCSPMKGHSHVYWYRQLPEEGLKFMVYLQKENIIDESGMPKERFSAEFPKEGPSILRIQQVVRGDSAAYFCASSPGQTNTGELFFGEGSRLTVL.

The chain links TRBV21-1 to TRBJ1-5; the table calls TRBD1, which could not be checked here. TRBV21-1 is a pseudogene locus. The CDR3 consists of 14 residues. The DNA for the CDR3 is TGTGCCAGCACCACAGGGGAATGCAATCAGCCCCAGCATTTT. Translation: CASTTGECNQPQHF.

The CDR3 loop reads CASSPVPRDEAFF. CDR3 bases: TGTGCCAGCAGCCCCGTCCCCAGAGATGAAGCTTTCTTT. This chain uses TRBV7-9 with TRBJ1-1, with no clear D. The germline gives CDR1 SEHNR, CDR2 FQNEAQ (reference sequence). This CDR3 is 13 amino acids long. Trimming took 5 bases from V and 7 from J, leaving 14 bases between them.

The table lists this clone with many counts. The V gene is TRBV6-6, the J gene TRBJ1-1; a weak D match, TRBD1 (5 bases). Germline CDR1 MNHNY, CDR2 SVGAGI (reference sequence). Between the trimmed V and J ends, which lost 3 bases and 1 base, there was a span of 12 bases. The CDR3 is 15 amino acids. The DNA of the CDR3 is TGTGCCAGCAGTTATTGGCAGGGCGGGAACACTGAAGCTTTCTTT. This codes for CASSYWQGGNTEAFF.

This clone was counted once. The gene calls are TRBV7-3 and TRBJ2-7; 8 nucleotides align to TRBD2. The CDR3 runs to 15 residues. The germline CDR1 and CDR2 sequences are SGHTA and FQGTGA. V shed 2 bases, J shed 1 base, and the junction held 4 bases outside the gene matches. CDR3 nucleotides: TGTGCCAGCAGCTTATTAGCGGGATCTTCCTACGAGCAGTACTTC. This sequence encodes CASSLLAGSSYEQYF.

In regard to this clone: Other DNA sequences in the same sample also yield this CDR3. This chain connects TRBV29-1 to TRBJ1-4, with 10 positions matching TRBD1. The V and J ends lost 4 bases and 8 bases, in that order; junction bases with no gene match: 4. The germline V gene encodes CDR1 SQVTM and CDR2 ANQGSEA. The CDR3 consists of 13 residues. CDR3 protein: CSVGQGAREKLFF. DNA of the CDR3: TGCAGCGTTGGACAGGGGGCCCGCGAAAAACTGTTTTTT.

The DNA of the CDR3 is TGTGCCAGCAGCTTTATGGGAGGGGTAATGGGAAACACCATATATTTT. Amino acids: CASSFMGGVMGNTIYF. V is TRBV4-2 and J is TRBJ1-3, with a possible D match to TRBD1 (5 bases). Germline V gene data show CDR1 as LGHNA and CDR2 as YNFKEQ. There are 16 residues in the CDR3. V was shortened by 5 bases and J by 4 bases, with 18 bases between the two germline ends.

This clone came up a few times. This chain joins TRBV10-3 and TRBJ1-1; D remains unclear. The germline CDR1 and CDR2 sequences are ENHRY and SYGVKD. The length of the CDR3 is 14 residues. The V gene lost 8 bases and the J gene lost 0 bases, with 13 bases spanning the gap. The CDR3 here is CAISSEGLNTEAFF. Written as DNA, the CDR3 is TGTGCCATCTCGAGTGAGGGTTTGAACACTGAAGCTTTCTTT.

The gene calls are TRBV7-9 and TRBJ2-1, with 9 bases that match TRBD2. This CDR3 is built from 16 residues. CDR1 and CDR2 from the germline V gene are SEHNR and FQNEAQ (reference sequence). The J segment lost 8 bases and the V segment lost 6 bases, leaving 14 bases of the junction unmatched. Here the CDR3 reads CASSSWGTSRVHEQFF. CDR3 DNA: TGTGCCAGCAGTTCCTGGGGGACTAGCAGGGTGCATGAGCAGTTCTTC. The full variable domain, completed using reference TRBV7-9 and TRBJ2-1, is DTGVSQNPRHKITKRGQNVTFRCDPISEHNRLYWYRQTLGQGPEFLTYFQNEAQLEKSRLLSDRFSAERPKGSFSTLEIQRTEQGDSAMYLCASSSWGTSRVHEQFFGPGTRLTVL.

The chain couples TRBV5-4 to TRBJ2-7; D uncertain. With 5 bases removed from V and 4 bases from J, the gap between germline ends came to 10 bases. From germline, CDR1 is SGHNT and CDR2 YYREEE (reference sequence). The CDR3 spans 12 residues. The CDR3 DNA sequence: TGTGCCAGCAGAACCGACGGTTACGAGCAGTACTTC. Translated, it gives CASRTDGYEQYF.

This chain links TRBV6-6 with TRBJ1-4; D gene ambiguous. Germline lookup yields CDR1 MNHNY and CDR2 SVGAGI (reference sequence). Trimming cost V 2 bases and J 4 bases, with 8 bases left between them. There are 14 residues in the CDR3. CDR3 sequence (DNA): TGTGCCAGCAGTTACCCAGGATATAATGAAAAACTGTTTTTT. Encoded protein: CASSYPGYNEKLFF.

This chain connects TRBV28 to TRBJ2-1; TRBD2 aligns across 12 bases. The CDR3 contains 16 residues. Germline V gene lookup returns CDR1 MDHEN and CDR2 SYDVKM. J gave up 7 bases and V 6 bases, and 10 bases lay outside the gene matches. CDR3 DNA sequence: TGTGCCAGCAGCGTATCTAGCGGGAGGGGGATTAATGAGCAGTTCTTC. Translating gives CASSVSSGRGINEQFF.